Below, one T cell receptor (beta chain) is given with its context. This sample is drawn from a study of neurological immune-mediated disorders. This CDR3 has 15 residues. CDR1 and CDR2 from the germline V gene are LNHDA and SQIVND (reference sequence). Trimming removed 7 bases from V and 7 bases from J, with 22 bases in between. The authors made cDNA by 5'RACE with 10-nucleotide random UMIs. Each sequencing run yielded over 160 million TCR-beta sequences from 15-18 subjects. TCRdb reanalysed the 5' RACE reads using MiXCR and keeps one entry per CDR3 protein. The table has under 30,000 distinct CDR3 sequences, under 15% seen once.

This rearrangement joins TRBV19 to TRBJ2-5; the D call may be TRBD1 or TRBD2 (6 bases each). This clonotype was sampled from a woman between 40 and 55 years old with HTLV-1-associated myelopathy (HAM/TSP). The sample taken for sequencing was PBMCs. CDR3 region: CASTTTGAALGTQYF. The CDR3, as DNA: TGTGCCAGTACCACGACGGGGGCCGCTTTGGGGACCCAGTACTTC.